This T cell receptor (beta chain) was captured in a study of cytomegalovirus exposure and HLA in healthy donors. Study at large: It was reported in a later analysis that the 95 to 150 validation repertoires used the same platform as the approximately 600 first-cohort repertoires. Study-wide results and limits: In vitro confirmation showed a few CMV-associated chains to be CMV antigen specific. Among TCR sequences, most were rare, though some public TCRs appeared in many donors. TCR beta chains numbering more than 150 were designated cytomegalovirus-associated.

TCRdb's copy holds only in-frame clones and misses some; the assay was immunoSEQ multiplex PCR. Of roughly 240,000 clones listed, approximately 90% are singletons. The germline gives CDR1 SGHRS, CDR2 YFSETQ. The length of the CDR3 is 13 residues. The V end lost 2 bases, the J end lost 5 bases, and 10 bases lay between the germline ends. A few counts support this clone. The antigen is undetermined. This clonotype was sampled from a man aged 18 to 30 in good health and CMV-seronegative. Input material: PBMCs. The chain combines TRBV5-1 with TRBJ1-1, with a tentative D call TRBD1 (6 bases). CDR3 DNA sequence: TGCGCCAGCAGCTTTACAGGGAAGACTGAAGCTTTCTTT. Translated, it gives CASSFTGKTEAFF. Complete variable domain (other parts from reference TRBV5-1 and TRBJ1-1): KAGVTQTPRYLIKTRGQQVTLSCSPISGHRSVSWYQQTPGQGLQFLFEYFSETQRNKGNFPGRFSGRQFSNSRSEMNVSTLELGDSALYLCASSFTGKTEAFFGQGTRLTVV.